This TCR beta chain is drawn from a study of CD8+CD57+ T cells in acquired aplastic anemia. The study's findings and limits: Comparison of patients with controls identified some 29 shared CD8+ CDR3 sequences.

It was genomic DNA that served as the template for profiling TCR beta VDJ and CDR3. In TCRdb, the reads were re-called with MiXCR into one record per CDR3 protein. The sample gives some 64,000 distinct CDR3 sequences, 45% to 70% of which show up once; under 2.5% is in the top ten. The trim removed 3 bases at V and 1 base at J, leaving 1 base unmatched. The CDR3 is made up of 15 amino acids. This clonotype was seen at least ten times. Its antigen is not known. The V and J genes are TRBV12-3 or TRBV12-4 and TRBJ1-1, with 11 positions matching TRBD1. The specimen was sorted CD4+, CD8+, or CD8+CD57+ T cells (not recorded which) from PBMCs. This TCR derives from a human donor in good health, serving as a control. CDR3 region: CASSFGTGGNTEAFF. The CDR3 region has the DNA TGTGCCAGCAGTTTCGGGACAGGGGGGAACACTGAAGCTTTCTTT.